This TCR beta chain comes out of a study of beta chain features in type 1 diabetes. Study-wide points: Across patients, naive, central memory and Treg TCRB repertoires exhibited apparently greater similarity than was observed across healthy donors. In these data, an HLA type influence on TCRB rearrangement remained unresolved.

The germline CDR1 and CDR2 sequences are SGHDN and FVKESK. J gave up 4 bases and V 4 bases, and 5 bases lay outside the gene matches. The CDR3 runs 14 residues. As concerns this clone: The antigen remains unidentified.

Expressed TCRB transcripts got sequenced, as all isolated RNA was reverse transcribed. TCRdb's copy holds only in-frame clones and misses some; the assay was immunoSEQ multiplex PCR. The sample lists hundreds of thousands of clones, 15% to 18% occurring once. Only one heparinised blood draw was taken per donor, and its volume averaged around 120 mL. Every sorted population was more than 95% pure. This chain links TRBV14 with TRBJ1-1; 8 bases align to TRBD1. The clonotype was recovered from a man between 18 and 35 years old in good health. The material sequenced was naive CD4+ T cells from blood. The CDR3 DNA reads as TGTGCCAGCAGCCTGGGACAGGCTCCCACTGAAGCTTTCTTT. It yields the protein CASSLGQAPTEAFF.